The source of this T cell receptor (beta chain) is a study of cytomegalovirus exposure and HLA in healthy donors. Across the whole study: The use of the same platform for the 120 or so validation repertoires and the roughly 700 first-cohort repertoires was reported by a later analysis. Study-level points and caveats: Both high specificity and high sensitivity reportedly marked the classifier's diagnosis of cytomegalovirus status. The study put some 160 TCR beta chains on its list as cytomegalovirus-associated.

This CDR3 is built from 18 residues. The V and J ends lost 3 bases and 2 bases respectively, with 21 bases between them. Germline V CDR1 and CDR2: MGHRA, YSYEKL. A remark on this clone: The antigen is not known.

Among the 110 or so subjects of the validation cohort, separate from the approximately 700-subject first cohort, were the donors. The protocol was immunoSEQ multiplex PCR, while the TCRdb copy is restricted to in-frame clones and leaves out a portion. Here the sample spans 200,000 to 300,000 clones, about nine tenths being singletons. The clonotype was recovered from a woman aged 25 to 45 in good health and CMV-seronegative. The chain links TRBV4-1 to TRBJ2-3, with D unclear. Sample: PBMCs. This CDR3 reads CASSQGHLVPRNTDTQYF. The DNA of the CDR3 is TGCGCCAGCAGCCAGGGTCATTTAGTGCCCAGAAACACAGATACGCAGTATTTT.